This TCR beta chain stems from a study of early T cells in non-severe SARS-CoV-2 infection. Whole-study results and caveats: VDJdb-based matching was biased toward anti-spike CD8 responses and missed private and CD4 specificities.

TCRdb re-called the 5' RACE reads through MiXCR, storing one row per CDR3 protein. In the table there are tens of thousands of distinct CDR3 sequences, about 11% of which are singletons. This clonotype occurred a few times. Its antigen remains unidentified. With 3 bases removed from V and 4 bases from J, the gap between germline ends came to 10 bases. CDR1 is LNHDA and CDR2 is SQIVND in the germline V gene (reference sequence). The CDR3 has 14 residues. The genes are TRBV19 and TRBJ1-5; D uncertain. The sequencing input was whole blood. The receptor was derived from an adult who was a healthcare worker with PCR-confirmed SARS-CoV-2 infection or an uninfected control (not recorded which). The CDR3, as DNA: TGTGCCAGTAGTATCTACGGAACAAATCAGCCCCAGCATTTT. Translation gives CASSIYGTNQPQHF.